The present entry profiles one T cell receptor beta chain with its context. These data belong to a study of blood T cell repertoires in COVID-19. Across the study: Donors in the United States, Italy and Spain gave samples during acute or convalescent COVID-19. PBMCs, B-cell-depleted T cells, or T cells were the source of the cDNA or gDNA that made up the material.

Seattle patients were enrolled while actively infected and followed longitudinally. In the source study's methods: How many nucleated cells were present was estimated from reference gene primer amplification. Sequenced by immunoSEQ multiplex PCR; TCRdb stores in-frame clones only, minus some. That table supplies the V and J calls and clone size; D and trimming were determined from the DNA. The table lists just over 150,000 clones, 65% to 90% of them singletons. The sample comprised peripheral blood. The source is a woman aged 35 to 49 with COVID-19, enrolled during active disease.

The CDR3 bases are TGTGCCAGCAGTTTTGCTAATTTCGGGGGGGATAACTATGGCTACACCTTC. As protein: CASSFANFGGDNYGYTF. The chain has TRBV27 and TRBJ1-2; tentative D call: TRBD1 (5 bases). Trimming left V 3 bases short and J 1 base short, with 18 bases between. Per germline, CDR1 MNHEY and CDR2 SMNVEV (reference sequence). The CDR3 runs to 17 residues.